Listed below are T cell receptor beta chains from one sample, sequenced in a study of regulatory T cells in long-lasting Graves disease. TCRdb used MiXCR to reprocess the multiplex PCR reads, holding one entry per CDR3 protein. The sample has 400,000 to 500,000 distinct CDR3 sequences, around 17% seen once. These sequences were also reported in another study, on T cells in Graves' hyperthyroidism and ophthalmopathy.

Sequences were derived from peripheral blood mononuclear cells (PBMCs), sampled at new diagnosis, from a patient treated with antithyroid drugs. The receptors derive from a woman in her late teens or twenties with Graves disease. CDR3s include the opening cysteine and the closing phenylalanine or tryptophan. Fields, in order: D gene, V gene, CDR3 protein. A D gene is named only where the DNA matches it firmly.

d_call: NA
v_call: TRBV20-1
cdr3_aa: CSARETGDQPQHF

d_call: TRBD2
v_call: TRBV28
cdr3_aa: CASSWPGLAGTGELFF

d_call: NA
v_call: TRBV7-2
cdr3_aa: CASSDYPGSSADTQYF

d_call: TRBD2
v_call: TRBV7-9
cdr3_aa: CASSLTRTPGGGETQYF

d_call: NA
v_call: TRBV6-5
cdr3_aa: CASSYSGGRAPNQPQHF

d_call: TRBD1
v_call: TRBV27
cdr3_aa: CAGQGTNIQYF

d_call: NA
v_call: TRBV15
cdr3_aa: CATSRDPGGWIYEQYF

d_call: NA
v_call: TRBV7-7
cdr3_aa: CASSLGVYSEQFF

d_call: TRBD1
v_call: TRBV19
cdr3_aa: CASRKQGAGEKLFF

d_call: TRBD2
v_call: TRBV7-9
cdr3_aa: CASSLRGDAGETQYF

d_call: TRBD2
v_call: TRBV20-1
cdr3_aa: CSARETSGSSNEQFF

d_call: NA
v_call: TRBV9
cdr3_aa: CASSVTGGDNQPQHF

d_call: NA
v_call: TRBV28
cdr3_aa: CASSQARSDEQFF

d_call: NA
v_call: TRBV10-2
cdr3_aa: CASSESMDSPYNEQFF

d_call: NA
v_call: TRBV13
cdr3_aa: CASRSGGSPTGAYEQYF

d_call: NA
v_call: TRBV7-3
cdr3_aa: CASSLNLGDWSEKLFF

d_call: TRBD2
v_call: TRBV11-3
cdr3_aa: CASSLGLAGRSYNEQFF

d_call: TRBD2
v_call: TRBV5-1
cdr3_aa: CASSLVGGRDTYEQYF

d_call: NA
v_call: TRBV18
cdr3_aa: CASSPESFLTEQYF

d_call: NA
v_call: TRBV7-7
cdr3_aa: CASSYQGEETQYF

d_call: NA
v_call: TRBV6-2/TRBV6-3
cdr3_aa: CASGPRTVYNWGEQFF

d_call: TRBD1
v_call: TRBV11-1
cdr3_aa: CASSLIGTGAHEQYF